Listed here is a single T cell receptor (beta chain). Its recognized antigen is unknown. Base qualities are not provided; no much larger clone lies one nucleotide away. Donors were 30 to 45 systemically healthy Caucasian individuals from Russia aged roughly 6 to 90 years. Each donor gave around 9.9 milliliters of peripheral blood, collected into EDTA-treated Vacutainer tubes. PBMCs were isolated by Ficoll-Paque density-gradient centrifugation, with at least 6.5 million obtained per sample. Trizol reagent was used to extract total RNA from the PBMCs, yielding at least 6 micrograms per sample. For every donor, flow cytometry on a PBMC aliquot measured the percentage of naive CD45RAhigh/CD27high T cells. The library was prepared using 5' RACE. Sequencing used an Illumina HiSeq 2500. The second PCR ran for roughly 7 to 12 cycles and used a J-beta primer mix along with a sample-barcoded 5' primer. A unique molecular identifier was introduced onto each TCR beta cDNA molecule by a template-switch 5' adaptor carrying 12 random nucleotides. Each sample yielded at least 2.5 million CDR3-containing paired-end reads. First-strand cDNA was synthesized from all RNA with the Mint cDNA synthesis kit, primed by a TRBC-specific oligonucleotide. After uracil-DNA glycosylase treatment, a first 18-cycle PCR used universal primers M1SS and BC2_uni_R on all cDNA. The authors processed their data as follows. Each sample was normalized by randomly selecting 1 million high-quality reads, each carrying a distinct molecular identifier. Reads with shared molecular identifiers were discarded instead of being binned into consensus sequences. MiTCR, run with a Q25 quality threshold and the strictest error-elimination algorithm, handled CDR3 identification, clonotype clustering and error correction. A nonparametric unseen species model with Euler transformation was used to estimate lower-bound total TCR beta diversity. TCRdb reworked the public reads: Q25 trimming with fastp, MiXCR clone assembly, productive beta chains retained. For every CDR3 protein sequence, its rows merge into one entry that carries the most common genes and DNA. It is TCRdb's table, rather than the study itself, that gives the V and J calls and clone size. In this sample the table shows approximately 800,000 distinct CDR3 sequences, more than 20% of which occur a single time. Under 4% of the sample is held by the ten biggest clonotypes.

The data derive from a study of blood T cells in healthy people across ages (dated by TCRdb to between 2014 and 2016). Regarding the complete study: In model experiments, template switching captured roughly one uniquely barcoded TCR beta cDNA molecule for every two T cells. Age-related changes in TCR beta repertoire diversity were measured in the study by deep sequencing normalized with unique cDNA molecular identifiers. The donors were divided into four age groups: young (average around 15 years), middle-aged (under 40), aged (around 67) and long-lived (around 87). Two additional independent replicas of 1 million unique cDNA reads from the same blood draw were analyzed for two donors (one aged 18 to 30 and one aged 80 or older).

The CDR3 measures 14 amino acids from cysteine to phenylalanine. Only the CDR3 DNA stays, 42 bases, in frame from base 1. Relative to germline, V is missing 5 bases and J is missing 2 bases, with 6 bases of the junction outside any gene match. The germline V gene (reference sequence) provides CDR1 DFQATT and CDR2 SNEGSKA. Broader findings and caveats from the paper: Since profiling was done on bulk unsorted PBMCs, naive and antigen-experienced compartments could not be conclusively compared. Compared with the aged group, the long-lived group had more naive CD4+ T cells, fewer expanded clones and increased TCR diversity, suggesting age selection. Because the CMV infection status of the donors was unknown, age-related changes in expanded clonotypes may potentially have been confounded. Observed TCR beta diversity per million T cells fell roughly linearly with age, and a significant reduction was already apparent by age approximately 41. Observed TCR beta diversity correlated strongly with the percentage of naive T cells measured by flow cytometry. Estimates of total diversity based on one million sequenced T cells were regarded as lower bounds and as underestimates.

This sample also belongs to another study, concerning T cells of mothers and their children. As the second study states: Nine systemically healthy Caucasian individuals served as donors, namely three mothers together with their six children. cDNA synthesis used all of the extracted RNA, with approximately 1.4 ug of RNA in each 15 ul reaction. In the second PCR, the M1S primer introduced both the sample barcodes and 2-4 random nucleotides. Each mother yielded over 10 million TCR beta CDR3 reads and each child about 3 million reads. TCR recombination output is similarly shaped by thymic selection in related and unrelated pairs, with a minor effect exerted by inherited differences. Related mother-child pairs always showed normalized repertoire overlap that was slightly higher than in unrelated mother-child pairs, though the difference was never significant. With a sensitivity of about 100 clones per million clonotypes, no persistent microchimeric T cell clones were detected. Deep NGS was used in the study to compare the TCR beta repertoires of mothers and children and to look for features that separate related mother-child pairs from unrelated individuals. Mothers averaged about 40 +/- 4 years of age and children averaged 11 +/- 4 years. After adapters were ligated using NEBNext reagents, the libraries underwent 100+100 nt paired-end sequencing on an Illumina HiSeq 2000. To prevent cross-contamination, the mother and child libraries were prepared one month apart and sequenced in separate runs. For each donor, between about 450,000 and 2,300,000 distinct TCR beta clonotypes were identified. Naive TCR beta clonotypes were estimated from low-frequency clonotypes matched to each donor's FACS-determined naive share, without sorting.

The sample consisted of blood. Rearrangement joined TRBV20-1 to TRBJ2-7; 10 central nucleotides agree with TRBD1. This receptor was obtained from a boy between 10 and 17 years old in good health. The CDR3 region has the sequence CSAQLGQGTYEQYF. The DNA sequence is given as TGCAGTGCTCAATTGGGACAGGGGACCTACGAGCAGTACTTC.